The clone carrying this TCR beta chain was observed many times. What it binds is unknown. Quantitative 5'-RACE with molecular barcodes generated TCR beta libraries. Using its own MiXCR run on the 5' RACE reads, TCRdb lists one record per CDR3 protein. Among approximately 300,000 distinct CDR3 sequences listed, around 20% were seen once. The data stem from a study of CD8 T cells in ankylosing spondylitis. Findings and limits, study-wide: Disease-associated clones were reportedly significantly overrepresented in matched ankylosing spondylitis synovial fluid.

The CDR3 extends over 14 amino acids. The ends were cut back, 0 bases at V and 1 base at J, with 2 bases in the middle. Germline CDR1 is SGHRS and CDR2 is YFSETQ. The sequenced material came from blood, either unsorted or a sorted T cell fraction (not recorded which). The V gene is TRBV5-1, the J gene TRBJ2-6; no firm D call. This receptor was taken from a male donor with ankylosing spondylitis or in good health (not recorded which). DNA of the CDR3: TGCGCCAGCAGCTTGGGATCTGGGGCCAACGTCCTGACTTTC. Translating it yields CASSLGSGANVLTF.